A single T cell receptor (beta chain) is shown here with its context. Per the original data handling: Scientists estimated how many nucleated cells there were by amplifying reference gene primers. Measured with immunoSEQ multiplex PCR; TCRdb has only the in-frame clones, and not every one. That table gives V, J and clone size, and the DNA gave D and trimming. The table shows about 240,000 clones, with about 93% occurring only once. This entry is derived from a study of blood T cell repertoires in COVID-19. At the level of the study: Acute-phase and convalescent COVID-19 samples originated in the United States, Italy and Spain. From T cells, B-cell-depleted T cells, or PBMCs came the material, which was cDNA or gDNA.

The CDR3 extends over 19 amino acids. V trimming: 1 base; J trimming: 0 bases; junction bases outside the gene matches: 12. Looked up from germline, CDR1 is MGHRA and CDR2 is YSYEKL. Seattle participants joined during active infection and were tracked over time. Sequencing input: peripheral blood. The TCR comes from a man aged 30 to 45 with COVID-19, enrolled during active disease. The chain couples TRBV4-1 to TRBJ2-1; 7 bases are shared with TRBD2. In DNA form, the CDR3 reads TGCGCCAGCAGCCAAGGGGGGGGGAGAACGTTTAGCTCCTACAATGAGCAGTTCTTC. It specifies CASSQGGGRTFSSYNEQFF.